The clone carrying this TCR beta chain was picked up one time. The antigen remains unidentified. The junction and the germline gene differ at one end; a read error may be behind it. This sample was included in a study of cytomegalovirus exposure and HLA in healthy donors. Study-wide results and caveats: Prediction of most subjects' HLA-A and HLA-B alleles by TCR beta sequences was reportedly accurate.

The CDR3 sequence is 11 residues long. CDR1 SEHNR and CDR2 FQNEAQ come from the germline V gene (reference sequence). The study ran its PCR with 60 Vbeta and 13 Jbeta primers. Some clones are missing from TCRdb's copy, which holds only in-frame ones; the method was immunoSEQ multiplex PCR. This table has about 150,000 clones, around three quarters appearing once. The receptor comes from a man aged 35 to 55 in good health and CMV-seropositive. What was sequenced was PBMCs. This chain links TRBV7-9 with TRBJ2-7; D unclear. The CDR3 region has the DNA TGTTCCAGCAGCCAATCCTACGAGCAGTACTTC. Translation: CSSSQSYEQYF.